This passage covers 10 T cell receptor beta chains from one sample sequenced in a study of blood T cell repertoires in COVID-19 (dated by TCRdb to about 2020). Preparation of the library involved the immunoSEQ multiplex PCR assay. TCRdb's version of the immuneACCESS table is confined to in-frame rearrangements and falls short of the full clone set. An unresolved V gene accounts for under half of the shortfall where checked; the remainder is of unknown origin. Counted in this sample were hundreds of thousands of clones; approximately 86% of them appeared once. Of the sample, 3.3% is held by the ten largest clones. What was sequenced was PBMCs or T cells enriched from blood (not recorded which). These receptors originate from a middle-aged woman with acute COVID-19.

This clone has just a few counts. The V gene is TRBV10-2, the J gene TRBJ2-7; no clear D gene. This CDR3 contains 15 residues. The V gene's germline CDR1 is WSHSY and CDR2 SAAADI. The germline V and J ends were trimmed by 3 bases and 0 bases, with 12 bases remaining between them. CDR3 residues: CASSDRLESSYEQYF. The CDR3, as DNA: TGCGCCAGCAGTGATCGACTGGAGAGCTCCTACGAGCAGTACTTC.

In this sample, this clone turned up a few times. This rearrangement joins TRBV7-3 to TRBJ1-1; a weak D match, TRBD1 (6 bases). V gave up 2 bases and J gave up 1 base, with 11 bases separating them. The CDR3 is 15 residues long. CDR1 and CDR2 (germline): SGHTA, FQGTGA. In DNA form, the CDR3 reads TGTGCCAGCAGCTTATCAGGGGACCCGAACACTGAAGCTTTCTTT. The encoded protein is CASSLSGDPNTEAFF.

The rearrangement links TRBV11-3 to TRBJ2-7; TRBD2 agrees at 9 bases. The V gene's germline CDR1 is SGHNT and CDR2 YENEEA. Trimming at V came to 0 bases and at J to 5 bases, leaving 17 bases not matched to a gene. The CDR3 spans 19 residues. CDR3 sequence: CASSLDSGREGPEFDEQYF. The CDR3 bases are TGTGCCAGCAGCTTAGATAGTGGGCGGGAGGGCCCCGAGTTTGACGAGCAGTACTTC.

The sample holds one count of this clone. The chain carries TRBV10-3 and TRBJ1-3; D is undetermined. Germline loops: CDR1 ENHRY, CDR2 SYGVKD. Trimming left V 3 bases short and J 0 bases short, with 9 bases between. This CDR3 spans 15 amino acids. The chain's CDR3 is CAISDDNRSGNTIYF. The CDR3 DNA follows: TGTGCCATCAGTGACGACAACCGCTCTGGAAACACCATATATTTT.

V gene TRBV7-9 combines with J gene TRBJ2-1, with TRBD2 matching 13 bases. The CDR3 length is 15 residues. Germline CDR1 and CDR2: SEHNR and FQNEAQ (reference sequence). The V segment lost 5 bases and the J segment 6 bases; nucleotides outside the gene matches: 4. This chain's CDR3 is CASSRTSGSVNEQFF. CDR3 DNA: TGTGCCAGCAGCCGGACTAGCGGGAGTGTCAATGAGCAGTTCTTC. The entire variable domain, with the rest obtained from reference TRBV7-9 and TRBJ2-1, is as follows: DTGVSQNPRHKITKRGQNVTFRCDPISEHNRLYWYRQTLGQGPEFLTYFQNEAQLEKSRLLSDRFSAERPKGSFSTLEIQRTEQGDSAMYLCASSRTSGSVNEQFFGPGTRLTVL.

This clone was seen more than once but under ten times. This chain joins TRBV19 and TRBJ2-5, with 12 bases aligning to TRBD2. The CDR3 is 16 amino acids. CDR1 is LNHDA, CDR2 SQIVND, per germline (reference sequence). The J segment lost 1 base and the V segment lost 5 bases, leaving 5 bases of the junction unmatched. CDR3 residues: CASSGWGLAGQETQYF. The CDR3 nucleotides read TGTGCCAGTAGTGGTTGGGGACTAGCGGGCCAAGAGACCCAGTACTTC. The full variable domain, its missing parts supplied by reference TRBV19 and TRBJ2-5, is DGGITQSPKYLFRKEGQNVTLSCEQNLNHDAMYWYRQDPGQGLRLIYYSQIVNDFQKGDIAEGYSVSREKKESFPLTVTSAQKNPTAFYLCASSGWGLAGQETQYFGPGTRLLVL.

This chain connects TRBV5-5 to TRBJ1-1, with 9 positions matching TRBD1. This CDR3 is built from 15 residues. V was pared by 7 bases and J by 10 bases, with 17 bases of the junction left unmatched. Germline V gives CDR1 SGHKS, CDR2 YYEKEE (reference sequence). CDR3 in amino acids: CASGWTGEISRGAFF. CDR3 in DNA: TGTGCCAGCGGGTGGACAGGGGAAATCTCTAGGGGAGCTTTCTTT.

The rearrangement links TRBV12-3 or TRBV12-4 to TRBJ2-7; a possible D gene is TRBD1 (5 bases). Trimming removed 8 bases at V and 2 bases at J, with 13 bases between. The CDR3 totals 13 residues. CDR3 loop: CASGPQGTYEQYF. In DNA, the CDR3 is TGTGCCAGCGGCCCCCAGGGTACCTACGAGCAGTACTTC.

As concerns this clone: Other DNA sequences within the sample encode an identical CDR3. J is TRBJ2-2 and V is TRBV27, with TRBD2 as a possible D gene (5 bases). Trimming removed 3 bases at V and 4 bases at J, with 6 bases between. The CDR3 runs to 13 residues. Germline lookup yields CDR1 MNHEY and CDR2 SMNVEV (reference sequence). Here the CDR3 DNA reads TGTGCCAGCAGTTTTCGGGGCACCGGGGAGCTGTTTTTT. Protein: CASSFRGTGELFF.

This clone was observed a few times. The genes are TRBV25-1 and TRBJ2-1; 9 bases match TRBD1. Germline V gives CDR1 MGHDK, CDR2 SYGVNS. The CDR3 has 14 residues. J gave up 5 bases and V 7 bases, and 6 bases lay outside the gene matches. The CDR3 nucleotides are TGTGCCAGCACCGGGACAGGGCCCAACAATGAGCAGTTCTTC. The encoded protein is CASTGTGPNNEQFF. Filled out from reference TRBV25-1 and TRBJ2-1, the complete variable domain reads EADIYQTPRYLVIGTGKKITLECSQTMGHDKMYWYQQDPGMELHLIHYSYGVNSTEKGDLSSESTVSRIRTEHFPLTLESARPSHTSQYLCASTGTGPNNEQFFGPGTRLTVL.